The clone carrying this TCR beta chain was observed a single time. Its specificity is unknown. The protocol was immunoSEQ multiplex PCR, while the TCRdb copy is restricted to in-frame clones and leaves out a portion. The sample holds 2 million to 2.5 million clones; approximately 95% are singletons and the top ten take 0.13%. The sample originates from a study of shared clonotypes between healthy human individuals. Points from the study as a whole: Among donors, sharing of clonotypes was expected to be affected by sequencing depth.

Trimming removed 2 bases at V and 2 bases at J, with 24 bases between. The CDR3 runs to 19 residues. Germline-derived CDR1 and CDR2 are LGHNT and FRNRAP. Input material: naive CD4+ T cells sorted from blood. Sample subset: CD45RA+ positively selected. This chain links TRBV12-5 with TRBJ1-2, with a possible D match to TRBD1 (5 bases). The TCR sequence derives from a man between 18 and 35 years old in good health. The CDR3: CASGLPPSISPRQNYGYTF. Here the CDR3 DNA reads TGTGCTAGTGGTTTGCCACCATCAATCTCCCCTCGACAGAACTATGGCTACACCTTC.